This T cell receptor beta chain was profiled in a study of cytomegalovirus exposure and HLA in healthy donors. For the study at large: Early released data had 80 million or so unique TCRs, all coming from HLA-typed donors.

Overall study results and limits: Later analysis associated a missense DCLRE1C variant with TCR beta V- and J-gene trimming. High sensitivity and specificity were reportedly achieved when the classifier diagnosed cytomegalovirus status. HLA alleles showed associations with some 15,000 TCR beta sequences in a later analysis, at a 0.05 false discovery rate.

This clone was observed once. Its antigen is as yet unknown. Per germline, CDR1 MNHNS and CDR2 SASEGT. V lost 2 bases, J lost 4 bases, and 14 bases lay in between. The CDR3 contains 15 residues. Vbeta (60) and Jbeta (13) primers were used in the PCR. This table comes from immunoSEQ multiplex PCR, and its TCRdb copy is limited to in-frame clones, with some not included. The data contain around 61,000 clones, approximately 88% of them singletons. This sequence was found in a man younger than 40 in good health and CMV-seropositive. Sequences were obtained from PBMCs. V is TRBV6-1 and J is TRBJ1-2, with D unresolved. For the CDR3, the DNA is TGTGCCAGCAGTGAAAGCCCCTTCGCTAGCTATGGCTACACCTTC. Amino acids: CASSESPFASYGYTF.